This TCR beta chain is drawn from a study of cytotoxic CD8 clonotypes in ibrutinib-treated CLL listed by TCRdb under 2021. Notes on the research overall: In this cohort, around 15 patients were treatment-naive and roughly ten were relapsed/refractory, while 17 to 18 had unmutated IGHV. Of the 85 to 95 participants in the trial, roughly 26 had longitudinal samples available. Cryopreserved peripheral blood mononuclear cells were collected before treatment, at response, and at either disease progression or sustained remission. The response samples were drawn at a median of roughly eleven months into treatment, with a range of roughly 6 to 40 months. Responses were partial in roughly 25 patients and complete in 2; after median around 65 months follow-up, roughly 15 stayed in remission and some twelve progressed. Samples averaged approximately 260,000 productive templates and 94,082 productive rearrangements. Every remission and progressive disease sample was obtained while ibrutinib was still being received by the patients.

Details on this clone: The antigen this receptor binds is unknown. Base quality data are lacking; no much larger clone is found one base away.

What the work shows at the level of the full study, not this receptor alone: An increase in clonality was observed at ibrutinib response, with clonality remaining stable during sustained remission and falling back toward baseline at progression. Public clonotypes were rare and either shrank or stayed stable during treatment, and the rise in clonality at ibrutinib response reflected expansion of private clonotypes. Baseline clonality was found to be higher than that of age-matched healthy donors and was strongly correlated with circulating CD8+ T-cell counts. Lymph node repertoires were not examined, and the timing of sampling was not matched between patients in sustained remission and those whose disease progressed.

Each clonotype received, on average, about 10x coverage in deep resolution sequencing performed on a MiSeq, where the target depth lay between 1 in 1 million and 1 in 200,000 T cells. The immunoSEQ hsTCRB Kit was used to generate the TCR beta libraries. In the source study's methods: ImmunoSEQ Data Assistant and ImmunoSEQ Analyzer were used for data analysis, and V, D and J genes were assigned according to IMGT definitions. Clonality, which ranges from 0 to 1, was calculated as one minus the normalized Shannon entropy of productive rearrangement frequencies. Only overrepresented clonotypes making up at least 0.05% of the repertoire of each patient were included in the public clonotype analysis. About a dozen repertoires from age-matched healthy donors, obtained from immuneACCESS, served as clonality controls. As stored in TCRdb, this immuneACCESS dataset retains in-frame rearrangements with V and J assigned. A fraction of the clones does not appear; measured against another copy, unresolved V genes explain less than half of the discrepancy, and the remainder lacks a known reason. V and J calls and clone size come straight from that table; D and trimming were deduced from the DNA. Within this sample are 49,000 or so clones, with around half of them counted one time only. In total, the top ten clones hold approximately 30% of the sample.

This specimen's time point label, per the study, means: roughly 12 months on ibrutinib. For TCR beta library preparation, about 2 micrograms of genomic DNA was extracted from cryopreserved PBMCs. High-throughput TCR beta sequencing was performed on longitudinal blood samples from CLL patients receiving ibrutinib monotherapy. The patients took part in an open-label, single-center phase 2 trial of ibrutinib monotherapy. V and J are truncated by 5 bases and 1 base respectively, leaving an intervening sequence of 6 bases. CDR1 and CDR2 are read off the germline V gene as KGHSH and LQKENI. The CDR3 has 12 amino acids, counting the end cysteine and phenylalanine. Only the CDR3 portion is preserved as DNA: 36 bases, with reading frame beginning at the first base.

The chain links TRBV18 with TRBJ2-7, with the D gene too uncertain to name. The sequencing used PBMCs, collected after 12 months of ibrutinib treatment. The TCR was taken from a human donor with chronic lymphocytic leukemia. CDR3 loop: CASSWISYEQYF. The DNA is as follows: TGTGCCAGCTCATGGATTTCCTACGAGCAGTACTTC.